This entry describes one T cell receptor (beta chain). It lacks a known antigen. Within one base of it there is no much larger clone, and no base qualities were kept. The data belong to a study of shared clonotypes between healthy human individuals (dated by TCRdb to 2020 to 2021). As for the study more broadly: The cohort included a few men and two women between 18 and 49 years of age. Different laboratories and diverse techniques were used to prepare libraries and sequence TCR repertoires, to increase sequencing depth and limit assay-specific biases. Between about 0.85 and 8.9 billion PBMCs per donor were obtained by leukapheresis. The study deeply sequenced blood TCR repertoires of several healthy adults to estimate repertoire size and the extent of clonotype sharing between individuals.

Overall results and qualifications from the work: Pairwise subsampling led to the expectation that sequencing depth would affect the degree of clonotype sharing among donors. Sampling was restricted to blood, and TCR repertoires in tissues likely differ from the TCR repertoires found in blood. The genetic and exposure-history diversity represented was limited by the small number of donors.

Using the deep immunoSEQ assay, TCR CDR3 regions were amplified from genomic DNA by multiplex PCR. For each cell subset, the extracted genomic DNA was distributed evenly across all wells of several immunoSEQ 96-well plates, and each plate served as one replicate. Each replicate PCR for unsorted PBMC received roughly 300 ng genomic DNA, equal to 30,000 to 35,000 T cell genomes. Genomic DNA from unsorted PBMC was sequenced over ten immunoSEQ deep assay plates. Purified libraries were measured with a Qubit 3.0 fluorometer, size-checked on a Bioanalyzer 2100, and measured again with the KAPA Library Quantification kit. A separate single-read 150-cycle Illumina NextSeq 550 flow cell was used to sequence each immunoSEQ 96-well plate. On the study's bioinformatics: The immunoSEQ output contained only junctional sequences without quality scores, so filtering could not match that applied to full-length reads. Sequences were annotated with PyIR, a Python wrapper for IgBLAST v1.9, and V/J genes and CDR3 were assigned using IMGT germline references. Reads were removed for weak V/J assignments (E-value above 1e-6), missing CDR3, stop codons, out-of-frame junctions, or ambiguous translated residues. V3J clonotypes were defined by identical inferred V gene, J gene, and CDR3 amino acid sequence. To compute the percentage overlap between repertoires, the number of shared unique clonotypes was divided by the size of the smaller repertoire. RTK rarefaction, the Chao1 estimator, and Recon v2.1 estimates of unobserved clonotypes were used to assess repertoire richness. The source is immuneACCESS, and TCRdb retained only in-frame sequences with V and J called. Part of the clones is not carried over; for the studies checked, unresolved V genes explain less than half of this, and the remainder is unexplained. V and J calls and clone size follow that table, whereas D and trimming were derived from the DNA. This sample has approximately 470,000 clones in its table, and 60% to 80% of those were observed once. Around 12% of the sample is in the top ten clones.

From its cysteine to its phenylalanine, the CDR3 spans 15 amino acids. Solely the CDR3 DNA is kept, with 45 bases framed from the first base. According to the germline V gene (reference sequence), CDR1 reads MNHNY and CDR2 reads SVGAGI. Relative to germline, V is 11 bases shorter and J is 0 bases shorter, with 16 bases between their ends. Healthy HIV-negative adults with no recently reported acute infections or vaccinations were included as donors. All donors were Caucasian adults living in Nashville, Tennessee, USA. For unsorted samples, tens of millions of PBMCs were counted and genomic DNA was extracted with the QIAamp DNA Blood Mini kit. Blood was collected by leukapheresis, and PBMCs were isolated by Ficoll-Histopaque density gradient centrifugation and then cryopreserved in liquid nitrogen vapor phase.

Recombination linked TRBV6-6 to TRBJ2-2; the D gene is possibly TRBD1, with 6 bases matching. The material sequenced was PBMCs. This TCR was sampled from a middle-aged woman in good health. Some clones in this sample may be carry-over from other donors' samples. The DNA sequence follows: TGTGCCGCCAAAACCGGGACACCGAACACCGGGGAGCTGTTTTTT. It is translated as CAAKTGTPNTGELFF.